This T cell receptor beta chain was found in a study of cytomegalovirus exposure and HLA in healthy donors. Study context: Membership in the Caucasian-associated ancestry cluster was found for around 81% of 300 to 500 genotyped donors.

Each donor's status was that of a healthy bone marrow donor. Study-level points and caveats: Roughly uniform sequencing depth across donors was assumed, possibly incorrectly. Accurate predictions that matched the HLA-A and HLA-B alleles of most subjects were reportedly made from TCR beta sequences.

V was shortened by 7 bases and J by 6 bases, with 20 bases between the two germline ends. Germline assignment: CDR1 MGHRA and CDR2 YSYEKL. CDR3 length: 15 amino acids. This clone has more than one count but fewer than ten. Its antigen remains unidentified. Primers for the PCR totalled 60 Vbeta and 13 Jbeta. Only in-frame clones appear in the TCRdb table, and some are missing; sequencing was by immunoSEQ multiplex PCR. The sample holds around 130,000 clones, around three quarters seen once. The sequenced sample consisted of PBMCs. The chain joins TRBV4-1 to TRBJ2-3, with D possibly matching TRBD2 (5 bases). The origin of this receptor is a woman aged 60-75 years in good health and CMV-seropositive. This CDR3 reads CASIAKTKGADTQYF. CDR3 in DNA: TGCGCCAGCATCGCGAAGACTAAGGGTGCGGATACGCAGTATTTT.